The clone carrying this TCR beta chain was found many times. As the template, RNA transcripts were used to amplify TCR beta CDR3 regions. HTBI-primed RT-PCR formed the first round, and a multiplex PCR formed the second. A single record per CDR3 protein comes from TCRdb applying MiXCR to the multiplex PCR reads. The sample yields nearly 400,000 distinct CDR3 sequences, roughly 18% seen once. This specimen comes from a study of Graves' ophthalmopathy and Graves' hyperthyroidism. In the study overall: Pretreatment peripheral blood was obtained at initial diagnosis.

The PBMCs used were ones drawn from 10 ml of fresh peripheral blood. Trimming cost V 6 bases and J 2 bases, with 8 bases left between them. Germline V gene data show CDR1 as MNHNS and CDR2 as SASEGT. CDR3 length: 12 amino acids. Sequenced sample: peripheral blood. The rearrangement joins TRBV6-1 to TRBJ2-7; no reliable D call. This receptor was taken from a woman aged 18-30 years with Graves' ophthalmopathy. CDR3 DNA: TGTGCCAGCAGCGGATCCACCTACGAGCAGTACTTC. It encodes CASSGSTYEQYF.